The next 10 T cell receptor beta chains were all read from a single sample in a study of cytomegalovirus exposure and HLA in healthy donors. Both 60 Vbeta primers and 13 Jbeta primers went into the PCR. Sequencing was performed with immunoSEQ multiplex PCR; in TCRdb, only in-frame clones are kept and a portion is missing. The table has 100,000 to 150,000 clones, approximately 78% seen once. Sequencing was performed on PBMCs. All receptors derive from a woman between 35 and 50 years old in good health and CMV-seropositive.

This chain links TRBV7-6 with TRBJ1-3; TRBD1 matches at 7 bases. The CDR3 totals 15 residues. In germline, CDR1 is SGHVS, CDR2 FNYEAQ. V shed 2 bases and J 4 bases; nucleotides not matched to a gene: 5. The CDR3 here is CASSLPWDSGNTIYF. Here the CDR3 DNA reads TGTGCCAGCAGCTTACCCTGGGACAGCGGAAACACCATATATTTT. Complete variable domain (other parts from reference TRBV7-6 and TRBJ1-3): GAGVSQSPRYKVTKRGQDVALRCDPISGHVSLYWYRQALGQGPEFLTYFNYEAQQDKSGLPNDRFSAERPEGSISTLTIQRTEQRDSAMYRCASSLPWDSGNTIYFGEGSWLTVV.

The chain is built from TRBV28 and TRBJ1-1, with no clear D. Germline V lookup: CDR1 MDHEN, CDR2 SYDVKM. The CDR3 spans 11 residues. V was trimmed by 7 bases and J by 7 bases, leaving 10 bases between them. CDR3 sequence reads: CASTPGCEAFF. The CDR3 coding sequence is TGTGCCAGCACCCCGGGATGTGAAGCTTTCTTT. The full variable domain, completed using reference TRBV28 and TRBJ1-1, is DVKVTQSSRYLVKRTGEKVFLECVQDMDHENMFWYRQDPGLGLRLIYFSYDVKMKEKGDIPEGYSVSREKKERFSLILESASTNQTSMYLCASTPGCEAFFGQGTRLTVV.

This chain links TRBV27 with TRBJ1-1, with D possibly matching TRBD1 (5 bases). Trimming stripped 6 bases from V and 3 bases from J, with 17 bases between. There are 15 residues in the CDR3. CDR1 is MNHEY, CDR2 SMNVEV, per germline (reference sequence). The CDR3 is CASSFSPTGYTEAFF. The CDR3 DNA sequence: TGTGCCAGCAGCTTTTCCCCCACAGGTTACACTGAAGCTTTCTTT.

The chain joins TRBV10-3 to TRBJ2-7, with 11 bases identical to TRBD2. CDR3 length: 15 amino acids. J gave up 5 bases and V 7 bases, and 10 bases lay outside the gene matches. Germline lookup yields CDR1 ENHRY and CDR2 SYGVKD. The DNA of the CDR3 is TGTGCCATCACGGCTAGCGGGGGGTTCGTGGACGAGCAGTACTTC. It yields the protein CAITASGGFVDEQYF.

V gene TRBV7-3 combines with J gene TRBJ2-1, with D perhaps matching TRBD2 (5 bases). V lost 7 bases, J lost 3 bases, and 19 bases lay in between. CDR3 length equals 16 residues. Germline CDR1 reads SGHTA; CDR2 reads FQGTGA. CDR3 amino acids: CASTPSGNHRYNEQFF. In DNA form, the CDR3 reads TGTGCCAGCACCCCCTCGGGAAACCACCGCTACAATGAGCAGTTCTTC.

The CDR3 region is CASSPGLGINNEQFF. In nucleotides, the CDR3 is TGTGCCAGCAGCCCGGGACTAGGGATTAACAATGAGCAGTTCTTC. The V call is TRBV13, the J call TRBJ2-1, with 8 bases fitting TRBD2. Germline V gene sequence: CDR1 PRHDT, CDR2 FYEKMQ (reference sequence). With 5 bases clipped from V and 5 bases from J, the junction kept 8 bases outside the gene matches. The CDR3 covers 15 residues. Full variable domain (remainder filled in from reference TRBV13 and TRBJ2-1): AAGVIQSPRHLIKEKRETATLKCYPIPRHDTVYWYQQGPGQDPQFLISFYEKMQSDKGSIPDRFSAQQFSDYHSELNMSSLELGDSALYFCASSPGLGINNEQFFGPGTRLTVL.

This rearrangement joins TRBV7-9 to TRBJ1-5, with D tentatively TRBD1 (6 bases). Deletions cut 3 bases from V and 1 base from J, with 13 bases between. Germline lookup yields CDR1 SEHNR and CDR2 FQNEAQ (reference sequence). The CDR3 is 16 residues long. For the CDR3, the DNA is TGTGCCAGCAGCTTCGTGGGGGGGGGCAGCAATCAGCCCCAGCATTTT. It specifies CASSFVGGGSNQPQHF.

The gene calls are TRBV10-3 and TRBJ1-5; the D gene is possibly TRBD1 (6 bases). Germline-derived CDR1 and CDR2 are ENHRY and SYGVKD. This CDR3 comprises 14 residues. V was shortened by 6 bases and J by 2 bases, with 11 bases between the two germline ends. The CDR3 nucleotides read TGTGCCATCAGGGACAGCAGCGGCAATCAGCCCCAGCATTTT. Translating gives CAIRDSSGNQPQHF.

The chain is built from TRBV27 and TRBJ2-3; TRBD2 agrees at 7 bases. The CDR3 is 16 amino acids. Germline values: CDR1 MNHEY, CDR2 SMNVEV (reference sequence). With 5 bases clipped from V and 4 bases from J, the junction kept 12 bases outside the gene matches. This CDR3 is CASSPSGGGRPDTQYF. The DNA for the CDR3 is TGTGCCAGCAGTCCTTCGGGGGGAGGGCGGCCAGATACGCAGTATTTT.

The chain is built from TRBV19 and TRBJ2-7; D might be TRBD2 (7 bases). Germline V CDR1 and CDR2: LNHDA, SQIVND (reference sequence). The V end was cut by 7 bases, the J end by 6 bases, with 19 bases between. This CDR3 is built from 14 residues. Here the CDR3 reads CASNSGGTGREQYF. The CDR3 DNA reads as TGTGCCAGTAACTCGGGGGGCACCGGCCGCGAGCAGTACTTC.